This T cell receptor beta chain is from a study of OX40 agonist ivuxolimab in advanced cancers. Study conclusions and caveats: Compared with others, partial responders at 0.1-3.0 mg/kg displayed clonal expansion among the lowest.

As to this clone: Its antigen remains unknown.

The germline V gene encodes CDR1 MNHEY and CDR2 SVGAGI. V dropped 6 bases and J dropped 5 bases, with 16 bases sitting between them. The CDR3 totals 14 residues. The protocol was immunoSEQ multiplex PCR, while the TCRdb copy is restricted to in-frame clones and leaves out a portion. The sample yields some 60,000 clones, around 90% seen once. This TCR was sampled from an adult with an advanced solid tumor such as melanoma, head and neck, liver or kidney cancer. This chain connects TRBV6-5 to TRBJ1-2, with D possibly being TRBD1 (5 bases). The sequenced sample was CD4+ or CD8+ T cells sorted from blood, obtained in a trial of the OX40 agonist ivuxolimab. In DNA form, the CDR3 reads TGTGCCAGCAGCGAAACCCAGGGTCGGTATGGCTACACCTTC. Amino acid sequence: CASSETQGRYGYTF.